The clone carrying this T cell receptor (beta chain) was recorded at least ten times. Its antigen is as yet unknown. This entry comes from a study of regulatory T cells in long-lasting Graves disease. Study at large: Graves' patients with a new diagnosis had received antithyroid drugs under 3 months. General study findings and limits: The small sample size may have reduced accuracy. Preferential use of TRBV28, TRBJ1-2 and TRBJ2-5 was seen in persistent disease.

Combining iRepertoire HTBI primers with Arm-PCR of CDR3 regions, the authors built TCR beta libraries. TCRdb processed the multiplex PCR reads anew with MiXCR; each CDR3 protein has one entry. The table has around 400,000 distinct CDR3 sequences, around 16% seen once. The time point denotes: newly diagnosed GD, antithyroid drugs for less than 3 months. Following extraction of RNA from PBMCs, that RNA was used to make the TCR library. The ends were cut back, 3 bases at V and 8 bases at J, with 13 bases in the middle. Germline loops: CDR1 SGHTA, CDR2 FQGNSA. The CDR3 is 14 residues long. The chain carries TRBV7-2 and TRBJ1-4; D ambiguous. Sequencing was performed on peripheral blood mononuclear cells (PBMCs), taken at new diagnosis, from a patient treated with antithyroid drugs. The sequence derives from a female donor with Graves disease. CDR3 loop: CASSFGQNEEKLFF. CDR3 nucleotide sequence: TGTGCCAGCAGCTTCGGGCAGAATGAAGAAAAACTGTTTTTT.